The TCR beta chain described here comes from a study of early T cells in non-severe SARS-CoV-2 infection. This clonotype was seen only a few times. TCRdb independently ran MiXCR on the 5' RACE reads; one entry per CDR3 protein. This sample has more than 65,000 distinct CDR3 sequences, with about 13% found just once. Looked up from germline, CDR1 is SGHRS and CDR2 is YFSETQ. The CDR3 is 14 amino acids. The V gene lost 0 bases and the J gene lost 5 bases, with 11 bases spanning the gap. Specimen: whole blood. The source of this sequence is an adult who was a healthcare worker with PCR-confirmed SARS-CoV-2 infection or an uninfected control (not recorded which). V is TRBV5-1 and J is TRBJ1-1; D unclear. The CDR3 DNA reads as TGCGCCAGCAGCTTGGACCCAGGAGGGACTGAAGCTTTCTTT. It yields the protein CASSLDPGGTEAFF.